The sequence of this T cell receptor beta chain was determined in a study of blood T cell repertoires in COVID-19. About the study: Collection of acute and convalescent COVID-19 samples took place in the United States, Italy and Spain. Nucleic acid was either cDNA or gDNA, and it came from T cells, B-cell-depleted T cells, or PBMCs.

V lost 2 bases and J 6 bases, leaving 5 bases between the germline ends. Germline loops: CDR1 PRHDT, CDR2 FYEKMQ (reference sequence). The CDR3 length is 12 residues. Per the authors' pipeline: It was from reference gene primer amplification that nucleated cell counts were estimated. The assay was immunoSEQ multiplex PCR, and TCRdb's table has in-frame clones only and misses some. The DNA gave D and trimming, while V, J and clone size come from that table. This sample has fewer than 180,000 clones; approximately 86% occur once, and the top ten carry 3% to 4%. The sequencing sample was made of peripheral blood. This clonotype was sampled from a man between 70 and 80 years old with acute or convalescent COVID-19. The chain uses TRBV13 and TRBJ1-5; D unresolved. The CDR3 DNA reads TGTGCCAGCAGCTTACGGGGTCAGCCCCAGCATTTT. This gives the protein CASSLRGQPQHF.